This T cell receptor beta chain was documented in a study of tumor-infiltrating lymphocytes in primary liver carcinoma (dated by TCRdb to 2017 to 2019). Regarding the complete study: Roughly 5 patients with histopathologically diagnosed primary liver carcinoma underwent surgical resection in China between November 2015 and early 2016. TCRbeta repertoire sequencing covered about 35 specimens from 5 patients: 25 or so tumor regions, 5 adjacent noncancerous liver tissues and 5 peripheral blood samples. Reproducibility between technical replicate repertoires was high, with correlation coefficients above 0.98 and mean shared-clone rates roughly 0.91. Of the five patients (three men and two women, aged 30 to 69 years), four had hepatocellular carcinoma and one had combined HCC and intrahepatic cholangiocarcinoma. Each sample produced roughly 3.65 to 8 million productive TCRbeta reads, and read depth showed no significant difference between tissue types. Tumors of the five patients were stage T1-T3 N0M0 with maximum diameters of roughly 4.2 to 11 cm. TCRbeta repertoire sequencing, expression microarrays and whole-exome sequencing were combined in the study across five regions of each liver tumor, with adjacent normal tissue and blood also included. Results the study describes overall, beyond this receptor: Because the samples were bulk and unsorted, CD4+ and CD8+ T cell repertoires could not be compared. Repertoire overlap was found to be higher between tumor regions (mean around 36%) than between tumor-adjacent (17%) or tumor-blood (about 14%) pairs, consistent with antigen-driven expansion. Only the TCR beta chain was sequenced, which likely underestimates true repertoire diversity because unpaired alpha chains were not captured. Only a few patients were included in the study, and the authors note that the findings should be validated in a larger study. A significantly larger repertoire fraction was made up by the top 250 clones in tumors than in blood (p = 0.039).

Blood RNA was extracted from unsorted whole blood using TRIzol reagent, and germline DNA was obtained with the DNeasy Blood & Tissue kit. At the time of sampling, the patients had chronic HBV infection and had not received any treatment. Before surgery, 4 to 5 milliliters of peripheral blood were collected into K2EDTA tubes. A constant-region primer and ProtoScript II reverse transcriptase were used to reverse-transcribe TCRbeta-specific cDNA from approximately 550 ng total RNA. Three nested multiplex PCR rounds, following a slightly modified ARM-PCR procedure, were used to build the TCRbeta libraries. Each of the first two PCR rounds ran for around 10 cycles using multiplex TRBV1-TRBV30 forward primers together with a Cbeta reverse primer. Sample barcodes and Illumina adapters were added in a final 25-cycle PCR using Deep VentR polymerase. Before sequencing, amplicons between 200 and 500 bp were purified from gel using a QIAquick gel extraction kit. TCRbeta amplicons were sequenced on an Illumina HiSeq 2500 with 250-bp paired-end reads. Regarding the original processing steps: Reads were quality-trimmed with Trimmomatic v0.33, and paired reads were merged with FLASH v1.2.11 to recover full CDR3 sequences. MiGEC v1.2.1b assigned V, D and J germline segments to the rearranged TCRbeta sequences. Clonotype statistics, along with Shannon-Wiener diversity indices, were calculated using VDJtools v1.0.0. To reduce sampling bias, subsequent analyses other than the diversity analysis used only the 250 most abundant clonotypes in each sample. TCRdb reprocessed the public reads (quality trimming at Q25 with fastp, clone calling with MiXCR) and kept in-frame beta chains. Entries are consolidated by CDR3 protein sequence, retaining the most common genes and DNA. The V and J calls here are based on TCRdb, not the publication. This sample comprises just over 300,000 distinct CDR3 sequences, around 50% of them detected only once. 15% to 20% of the sample is held by the ten biggest clonotypes.

As for this clonotype: Its antigen is not yet known. No base quality information exists; no much larger clone differs at one position.

V sheds 4 bases and J sheds 6 bases, leaving 19 bases between their ends. Sequences MNHNS (CDR1) and SASEGT (CDR2) are obtained from the germline V gene. The CDR3 contains 16 residues, cysteine and phenylalanine counted. CDR3 DNA only is kept here, 48 bases in frame from base 1. In this chain, TRBV6-1 is recombined with TRBJ2-4; TRBD2 is possibly the D segment (7 matching bases). The material sequenced was peripheral blood. The TCR sequence derives from a woman aged 30 to 39 with primary liver carcinoma and hepatitis B virus infection. This receptor carries the CDR3 CASSVGRTRGGNIQYF. The sequenced DNA is TGTGCCAGCAGTGTTGGCAGAACTAGGGGGGGAAACATTCAGTACTTC.